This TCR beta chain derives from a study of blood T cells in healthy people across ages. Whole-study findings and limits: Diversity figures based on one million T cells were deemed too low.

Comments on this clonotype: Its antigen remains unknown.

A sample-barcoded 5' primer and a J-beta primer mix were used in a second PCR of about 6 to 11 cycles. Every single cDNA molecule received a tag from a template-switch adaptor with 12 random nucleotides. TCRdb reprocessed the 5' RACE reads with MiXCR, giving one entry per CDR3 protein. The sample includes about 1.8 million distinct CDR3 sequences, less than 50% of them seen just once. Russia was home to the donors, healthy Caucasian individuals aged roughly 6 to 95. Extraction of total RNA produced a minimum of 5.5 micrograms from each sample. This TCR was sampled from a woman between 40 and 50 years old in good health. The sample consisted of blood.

DNA of the CDR3: TGTGCCATCAGTGGTAACCCGGGACCTATCCAGTACTTC. It is translated as CAISGNPGPIQYF. The chain couples TRBV10-3 to TRBJ2-7; tentatively, D is TRBD1 or TRBD2 (5 bases each). This CDR3 contains 13 residues. Deletions cut 4 bases from V and 10 bases from J, with 17 bases between. CDR1 ENHRY and CDR2 SYGVKD come from the germline V gene.